This T cell receptor beta chain was profiled in a study of T-cell memory formation after mild COVID-19. General study results and limits: Some SARS-CoV-2-responding clones were already detected in memory before infection.

The CDR3 has 16 amino acids. V shed 6 bases, J shed 5 bases, and the junction held 8 bases outside the gene matches. TCRdb passed the 5' RACE reads through MiXCR, listing each CDR3 protein once. The sample has 300,000 to 350,000 distinct CDR3 sequences, roughly a fifth seen once; the top ten hold 20% to 25%. Concerning this clonotype itself: Antigen unknown.

Material: PBMCs or a T cell subset sorted from them (not recorded which). The V gene is TRBV12-3 or TRBV12-4, the J gene TRBJ2-3; 13 bases map to TRBD2. This TCR was recovered from a man between 18 and 35 years old who had mild COVID-19 (a few samples of this study predate the infection). Cell type and time point are not known. CDR3 region: CASRVLAGGPVDTQYF. CDR3 coding DNA: TGTGCCAGCAGGGTACTAGCGGGGGGGCCGGTAGATACGCAGTATTTT.